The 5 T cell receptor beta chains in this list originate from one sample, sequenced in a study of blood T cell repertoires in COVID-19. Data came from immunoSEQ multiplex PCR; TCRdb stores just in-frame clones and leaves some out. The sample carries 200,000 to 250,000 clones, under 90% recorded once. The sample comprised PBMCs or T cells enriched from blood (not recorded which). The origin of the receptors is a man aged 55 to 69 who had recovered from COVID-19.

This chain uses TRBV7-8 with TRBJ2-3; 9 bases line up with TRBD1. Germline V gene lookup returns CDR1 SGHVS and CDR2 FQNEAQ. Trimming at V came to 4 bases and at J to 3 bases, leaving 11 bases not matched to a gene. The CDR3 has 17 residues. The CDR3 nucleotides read TGTGCCAGCAGCTCTCCCGCGCCGGGACAGGGAACAGATACGCAGTATTTT. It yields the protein CASSSPAPGQGTDTQYF. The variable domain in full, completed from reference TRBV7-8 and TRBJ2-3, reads GAGVSQSPRYKVAKRGQDVALRCDPISGHVSLFWYQQALGQGPEFLTYFQNEAQLDKSGLPSDRFFAERPEGSVSTLKIQRTQQEDSAVYLCASSSPAPGQGTDTQYFGPGTRLTVL.

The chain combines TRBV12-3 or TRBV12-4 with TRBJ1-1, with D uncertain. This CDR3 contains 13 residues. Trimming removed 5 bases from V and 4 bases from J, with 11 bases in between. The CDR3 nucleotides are TGTGCCAGCAGTCGGGTAATTGGCACTGAAGCTTTCTTT. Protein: CASSRVIGTEAFF.

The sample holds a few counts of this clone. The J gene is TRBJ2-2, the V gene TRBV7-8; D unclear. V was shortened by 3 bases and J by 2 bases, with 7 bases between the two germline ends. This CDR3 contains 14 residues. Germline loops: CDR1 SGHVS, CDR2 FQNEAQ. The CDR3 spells CASSFEANTGELFF. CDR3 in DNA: TGTGCCAGCAGCTTCGAAGCTAACACCGGGGAGCTGTTTTTT.

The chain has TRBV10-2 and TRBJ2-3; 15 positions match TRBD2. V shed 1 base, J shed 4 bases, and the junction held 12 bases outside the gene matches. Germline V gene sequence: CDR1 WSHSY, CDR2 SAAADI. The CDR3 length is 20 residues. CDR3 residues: CASSELPPGLAGGRPDTQYF. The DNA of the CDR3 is TGCGCCAGCAGTGAGTTGCCGCCGGGACTAGCGGGGGGTCGTCCAGATACGCAGTATTTT.

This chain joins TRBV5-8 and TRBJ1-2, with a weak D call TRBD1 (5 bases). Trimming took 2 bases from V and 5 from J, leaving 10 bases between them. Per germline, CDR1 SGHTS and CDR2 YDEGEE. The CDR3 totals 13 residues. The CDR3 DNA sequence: TGTGCCAGCAGCTTCGCAGGGCCTTATGGCTACACCTTC. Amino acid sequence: CASSFAGPYGYTF.